The 6 T cell receptor beta chains given below trace back to one sample, sequenced in a study of T cell responses to AZD1222 COVID-19 vaccine. The protocol was immunoSEQ multiplex PCR, while the TCRdb copy is restricted to in-frame clones and leaves out a portion. This table holds fewer than 90,000 clones, roughly 84% found once. This sample comprised peripheral blood, obtained 28 days after the second AZD1222 dose. Receptors originate from an adult who received the AZD1222 COVID-19 vaccine.

This clone showed up just once. J is TRBJ1-2 and V is TRBV2; 10 bases fit TRBD1. Germline values: CDR1 SNHLY, CDR2 FYNNEI. With V trimmed by 6 bases and J by 2 bases, 6 bases remained unmatched. The length of the CDR3 is 15 residues. CDR3 protein: CASSSGQGGNYGYTF. CDR3 coding DNA: TGTGCCAGCAGCTCTGGACAGGGGGGGAACTATGGCTACACCTTC.

The chain uses TRBV4-3 and TRBJ2-1; TRBD2 aligns across 12 bases. Germline V gene lookup returns CDR1 LGHNA and CDR2 YSLEER. J was trimmed by 6 bases and V by 4 bases; bases with no gene match: 7. The CDR3 covers 16 residues. Here the CDR3 reads CASSPSLAGGPNEQFF. For the CDR3, the DNA is TGCGCCAGCAGCCCCTCTCTAGCGGGAGGGCCCAATGAGCAGTTCTTC.

The chain recombines TRBV28 with TRBJ2-7; TRBD1 matches 10 bases. Trimming cost V 7 bases and J 0 bases; bases outside gene matches: 6. The CDR3 runs 15 residues. CDR1 and CDR2 from the germline V gene are MDHEN and SYDVKM. In DNA, the CDR3 is TGTGCCAGCATTTCGGGACAGGGGTCCTCCTACGAGCAGTACTTC. This translates into CASISGQGSSYEQYF.

The rearrangement uses TRBV9 and TRBJ2-7; either TRBD1 or TRBD2 may fit D (6 bases each). Germline CDR1 SGDLS, CDR2 YYNGEE. The CDR3 consists of 15 residues. The V gene lost 0 bases and the J gene lost 4 bases, with 14 bases spanning the gap. This CDR3 is CASSVGGDIRYEQYF. In DNA, the CDR3 is TGTGCCAGCAGCGTAGGGGGGGACATCAGATACGAGCAGTACTTC.

In its sample, this clone was seen a few times. The chain has TRBV9 and TRBJ1-1; D gene unclear. Germline V gives CDR1 SGDLS, CDR2 YYNGEE. V was trimmed by 4 bases and J by 2 bases, leaving 3 bases between them. CDR3 size: 11 residues. CDR3 DNA: TGTGCCAGCAGCTCAAACACTGAAGCTTTCTTT. It translates to CASSSNTEAFF.

The genes are TRBV3-1 (or the pseudogene TRBV3-2) and TRBJ2-1; D remains unclear. Trimming stripped 4 bases from V and 12 bases from J, with 13 bases between. CDR1 and CDR2 (germline): LGHDT, YNNKEL (reference sequence). This CDR3 contains 12 residues. Here the CDR3 DNA reads TGTGCCAGCAGCCTCACCTCGAAGGCGCAGTTCTTC. It codes for CASSLTSKAQFF.